Listed below are T cell receptor beta chains from one sample, sequenced in a study of cytomegalovirus exposure and HLA in healthy donors. TCRdb's table, derived via immunoSEQ multiplex PCR, lists solely in-frame clones and lacks some. The sample has around 200,000 clones, around 75% seen once. Sequencing was done on a sample of PBMCs. The receptor set was obtained from a man aged 40-50 years in good health and CMV-seropositive. The CDR3 runs from the conserved cysteine through the conserved F or W.

CDR3aa,v_gene
CASSSTGKGYEQYF,TRBV28
CASSPMQGGRSEQYF,TRBV18
CATSRDLAGVSGELFF,TRBV15
CASSVDFGAKNIQYF,TRBV9
CATRVNTEAFF,TRBV10-3
CASSLAGTPGGVNTEAFF,TRBV5-6
CASTYRGSTDTQYF,TRBV7-2
CASSMGRMERILWSGNTIYF,TRBV19
CASSMYGGGTEAFF,TRBV19
CASSQRTGNTEAFF,TRBV7-8
CASSPELAGGHGELFF,TRBV5-1
CASRRGASTDTQYF,TRBV9
CASSTGTDVNTEAFF,TRBV19
CASSYRQGTYEQYF,TRBV6-6
CASSLFRLRDRSYEQYF,TRBV27
CASSYISGGGTGELFF,TRBV10-2
CARETQGNYGYTF,TRBV6-5
CASSLTGTTEAFF,TRBV7-2
CAWSTGRWEKLFF,TRBV30
CASSQAVSGTYEQYF,TRBV4-2
CAWKGGANTIYF,TRBV30
CASSIGTGRTEAFF,TRBV19
CASRGQRDNYGYTF,TRBV6-1
CASSGQSPSYEQYF,TRBV28
CASSLARGLDTIYF,TRBV28
CASRPGLASRETQYF,TRBV6-1
CATSFGWGTRQPQHF,TRBV15
CAWSVQGHAEAFF,TRBV30
CSVPPSGGITDTQYF,TRBV29-1
CASKGQGAFSGYTF,TRBV5-4
CASSLSSPGDTGELFF,TRBV5-4
CASSLNTESGNTIYF,TRBV5-6
CAISAGGQGQYF,TRBV10-3
CASSLDREFYGYTF,TRBV5-1
CASRKQGVFTGELFF,TRBV6-5
CASSYSPVYGYTF,TRBV6-5
CASTGFNYGYTF,TRBV2
CASSAAGTIPSTGGELFF,TRBV9
CASSVEASGNIQYF,TRBV9
CASSSGGTGAEKLFF,TRBV6-5
CASSKEPGAGGKTEAFF,TRBV5-1